The 23 T cell receptor beta chains listed next were all sequenced from one sample in a study of follicular helper T cells after annual influenza vaccination. Measured with immunoSEQ multiplex PCR; TCRdb has only the in-frame clones, and not every one. The table lists 2,600 or so clones, approximately 80% of them singletons. Sample time point: 2015-2016 season, pre-vaccination. The sequences come from CXCR5+ CD38- circulating T follicular helper cells from blood, collected on the day of influenza vaccination. Subset: circulating Tfh, non-naive CD4+CXCR5+PD-1+ (ICOS+CD38+ or ICOS-CD38-). Every receptor here comes from an adult who received the influenza vaccine.

The rearrangement joins TRBV30 to TRBJ2-1, with D unclear. The CDR3 is 11 residues long. Deletions cut 1 base from V and 9 bases from J, with 7 bases between. Germline CDR1 and CDR2: GTSNPN and SVGIG (reference sequence). The CDR3 coding sequence is TGTGCCTGGAGTGCCCGGAGTGAGCAGTTCTTC. This sequence encodes CAWSARSEQFF.

The V gene is TRBV5-1, the J gene TRBJ2-3; 10 nucleotides align to TRBD2. V trimming: 4 bases; J trimming: 2 bases; junction bases outside the gene matches: 7. CDR3 length: 16 amino acids. Looked up from germline, CDR1 is SGHRS and CDR2 is YFSETQ. CDR3 sequence: CASSPGLAEATDTQYF. Written as DNA, the CDR3 is TGCGCCAGCAGCCCAGGACTAGCGGAGGCCACAGATACGCAGTATTTT.

For the CDR3, the DNA is TGTGCCAGCTCACCCCGAAAAGTTAGCTTCTCCTACAATGAGCAGTTCTTC. Translated: CASSPRKVSFSYNEQFF. The chain couples TRBV18 to TRBJ2-1; D is uncertain. CDR3 length: 17 amino acids. Germline V gene lookup returns CDR1 KGHSH and CDR2 LQKENI. Trimming pared 3 bases from V and 0 bases from J, leaving 15 bases between. Variable domain in full (rest from reference TRBV18 and TRBJ2-1): NAGVMQNPRHLVRRRGQEARLRCSPMKGHSHVYWYRQLPEEGLKFMVYLQKENIIDESGMPKERFSAEFPKEGPSILRIQQVVRGDSAAYFCASSPRKVSFSYNEQFFGPGTRLTVL.

The CDR3 DNA sequence: TGTGCCAGCAGTCAAGGCCTCGGGACAGGGGGAAACACCATATATTTT. Its protein is CASSQGLGTGGNTIYF. V is TRBV5-4 and J is TRBJ1-3; 9 positions agree with TRBD1. Trimming at V came to 5 bases and at J to 4 bases, leaving 10 bases not matched to a gene. Looked up from germline, CDR1 is SGHNT and CDR2 is YYREEE (reference sequence). The CDR3 is 16 amino acids.

This chain joins TRBV6-5 and TRBJ1-1; D call uncertain. The CDR3 runs to 15 residues. V was clipped by 6 bases and J by 1 base, with 15 bases between them. Germline V gene lookup returns CDR1 MNHEY and CDR2 SVGAGI. The CDR3 loop reads CASSLNWSPNTEAFF. The CDR3 nucleotides are TGTGCCAGCAGCCTAAACTGGAGCCCGAACACTGAAGCTTTCTTT.

The chain is built from TRBV6-5 and TRBJ1-2; TRBD1 matches at 10 bases. With V trimmed by 6 bases and J by 4 bases, 5 bases remained unmatched. This CDR3 comprises 14 residues. Germline CDR1 MNHEY, CDR2 SVGAGI. The CDR3 coding sequence is TGTGCCAGCAGAATAGGGACAGGGGTCTATGGCTACACCTTC. As protein: CASRIGTGVYGYTF.

A word on this clone: One end of the junction is discordant with germline, which a read error may explain. The chain couples TRBV29-1 to TRBJ2-1, with 8 nucleotides matching TRBD1. Germline V gene data show CDR1 as SQVTM and CDR2 as ANQGSEA. This CDR3 contains 14 residues. CDR3 sequence (DNA): TGCAGCGTAGAAGGGGACCAGGGGGCTGGTGAGCAGTTCTTC. This codes for CSVEGDQGAGEQFF.

The J gene is TRBJ1-4, the V gene TRBV7-8; 9 bases map to TRBD1. The CDR3 length is 14 residues. The junction had 4 bases not matched to a gene; V was cut back by 5 bases and J by 6 bases. Germline CDR1 reads SGHVS; CDR2 reads FQNEAQ. CDR3 nucleotides: TGTGCCAGCAGCCCCCGGGACAGGGATGAAAAACTGTTTTTT. Its translation is CASSPRDRDEKLFF.

The genes are TRBV7-3 and TRBJ2-5; D call uncertain. The CDR3 spans 14 residues. V shed 1 base and J shed 5 bases, with 11 bases lying between them. Germline V gene sequence: CDR1 SGHTA, CDR2 FQGTGA. Here the CDR3 reads CASSLSPRAETQYF. CDR3 in DNA: TGTGCCAGCAGCTTAAGCCCCAGAGCTGAGACCCAGTACTTC.

The chain uses TRBV27 and TRBJ1-1; D might be TRBD1 (5 bases). With 4 bases removed from V and 0 bases from J, the gap between germline ends came to 9 bases. The CDR3 spans 14 residues. Germline V gene lookup returns CDR1 MNHEY and CDR2 SMNVEV (reference sequence). This CDR3 reads CASSSPGMNTEAFF. The CDR3 bases are TGTGCCAGCAGTTCTCCAGGGATGAACACTGAAGCTTTCTTT.

V gene TRBV9 combines with J gene TRBJ2-3; the match to TRBD2 covers 9 bases. The CDR3 loop spans 19 amino acids. Germline V gene sequence: CDR1 SGDLS, CDR2 YYNGEE. The junction had 12 bases not matched to a gene; V was cut back by 1 base and J by 0 bases. The CDR3 DNA reads as TGTGCCAGCAGCGTACGGGCTAGCGGGACCCAATCCAGCACAGATACGCAGTATTTT. This codes for CASSVRASGTQSSTDTQYF.

The chain is built from TRBV4-1 and TRBJ1-4, with a weak D call TRBD1 (5 bases). CDR3 size: 14 residues. Per germline, CDR1 MGHRA and CDR2 YSYEKL. The V and J ends lost 4 bases and 7 bases respectively, with 13 bases between them. CDR3 in DNA: TGCGCCAGCAGCCCCGGGACCGCTGGTGAAAAACTGTTTTTT. Translating gives CASSPGTAGEKLFF.

The rearrangement uses TRBV29-1 and TRBJ1-4; D is undetermined. Germline V lookup: CDR1 SQVTM, CDR2 ANQGSEA. V shed 5 bases and J shed 8 bases, with 12 bases lying between them. The CDR3 consists of 12 residues. The CDR3 loop is CSVRTRTEKLFF. The CDR3 nucleotides are TGCAGCGTTCGGACTAGAACCGAAAAACTGTTTTTT.

The chain couples TRBV11-3 to TRBJ2-2, with TRBD2 identical over 7 bases. From germline, CDR1 is SGHNT and CDR2 YENEEA. With V trimmed by 5 bases and J by 0 bases, 6 bases remained unmatched. The CDR3 has 16 residues. The CDR3 loop reads CASSIIGTTNTGELFF. The CDR3, as DNA: TGTGCCAGCAGCATAATCGGGACTACGAACACCGGGGAGCTGTTTTTT. The whole variable domain, filled in from reference TRBV11-3 and TRBJ2-2, reads EAGVVQSPRYKIIEKKQPVAFWCNPISGHNTLYWYLQNLGQGPELLIRYENEEAVDDSQLPKDRFSAERLKGVDSTLKIQPAELGDSAVYLCASSIIGTTNTGELFFGEGSRLTVL.

This sequence joins TRBV5-4 and TRBJ2-3, with D possibly being TRBD2 (6 bases). The CDR3 runs 14 residues. Trimming left V 2 bases short and J 2 bases short, with 9 bases between. The germline CDR1 and CDR2 sequences are SGHNT and YYREEE (reference sequence). In DNA form, the CDR3 reads TGTGCCAGCAGCTTAGGCGGGAACACAGATACGCAGTATTTT. As protein: CASSLGGNTDTQYF.

V and J are TRBV6-9 and TRBJ1-5; no clear D gene. The CDR3 totals 14 residues. Trimming pared 5 bases from V and 0 bases from J, leaving 8 bases between. Germline assignment: CDR1 MNHGY and CDR2 SVAAGI. Here the CDR3 reads CASSKELSNQPQHF. The CDR3 nucleotides read TGTGCCAGCAGTAAGGAACTTAGCAATCAGCCCCAGCATTTT.

This sequence joins TRBV29-1 and TRBJ1-2, with a tentative D call TRBD1 (6 bases). The CDR3 totals 14 residues. CDR1 is SQVTM, CDR2 ANQGSEA, per germline. V lost 6 bases and J lost 6, with 20 bases in between. CDR3 protein: CSVTLPGGRDGYTF. CDR3 nucleotides: TGCAGCGTCACCCTCCCCGGGGGGCGAGATGGCTACACCTTC. Complete variable domain (other parts from reference TRBV29-1 and TRBJ1-2): SAVISQKPSRDICQRGTSLTIQCQVDSQVTMMFWYRQQPGQSLTLIATANQGSEATYESGFVIDKFPISRPNLTFSTLTVSNMSPEDSSIYLCSVTLPGGRDGYTFGSGTRLTVV.

The V call is TRBV6-1, the J call TRBJ2-7; D possibly corresponds to TRBD1 (6 bases). This CDR3 contains 13 residues. Germline V gene lookup returns CDR1 MNHNS and CDR2 SASEGT. Trimming left V 9 bases short and J 1 base short, with 13 bases between. CDR3 DNA: TGTGCCAGTACGGGGACAACATCCTACGAGCAGTACTTC. The encoded protein is CASTGTTSYEQYF.

This chain connects TRBV2 to TRBJ1-2; D may be TRBD1 (5 bases). V lost 6 bases and J 0 bases, leaving 14 bases between the germline ends. Germline loops: CDR1 SNHLY, CDR2 FYNNEI. This CDR3 has 15 amino acids. The CDR3 is CASRESDTPNYGYTF. CDR3 nucleotides: TGTGCCAGCAGGGAATCGGACACACCTAACTATGGCTACACCTTC.

The chain links TRBV5-1 to TRBJ2-1, with 13 bases that match TRBD2. The CDR3 has 16 amino acids. Germline V CDR1 and CDR2: SGHRS, YFSETQ. J lost 5 bases, V lost 1 base, and 3 bases had no gene match. Here the CDR3 DNA reads TGCGCCAGCAGCTTGACCGGGACTAGCGGGAACAATGAGCAGTTCTTC. It encodes CASSLTGTSGNNEQFF.

This clone showed up just a few times. The gene calls are TRBV5-1 and TRBJ2-7; 9 bases fit TRBD1. From germline, CDR1 is SGHRS and CDR2 YFSETQ. V gave up 2 bases and J gave up 5 bases; unmatched junction bases: 8. The CDR3 extends over 15 amino acids. Here the CDR3 reads CASSFTGTGSDEQYF. The CDR3, as DNA: TGCGCCAGCAGCTTTACCGGGACAGGGTCAGACGAGCAGTACTTC.

This clone has a single count. The CDR3 spells CASSEDSTFGGELFF. The DNA of the CDR3 is TGTGCCAGCAGTGAGGACTCCACTTTTGGCGGGGAGCTGTTTTTT. The V and J genes are TRBV2 and TRBJ2-2; tentatively, D is TRBD2 (5 bases). CDR1 SNHLY and CDR2 FYNNEI come from the germline V gene. The V end lost 3 bases, the J end lost 7 bases, and 15 bases lay between the germline ends. The CDR3 runs to 15 residues.

The table lists this clone with a count of one. V usage is TRBV7-9 and J usage is TRBJ2-7, with 9 nucleotides matching TRBD1. The CDR3 is 11 amino acids. Per germline, CDR1 SEHNR and CDR2 FQNEAQ (reference sequence). V dropped 9 bases and J dropped 3; count of bases not matched to a gene: 0. The DNA of the CDR3 is TGTGCCAGGGACAGGGGCTACGAGCAGTACTTC. The encoded protein is CARDRGYEQYF.